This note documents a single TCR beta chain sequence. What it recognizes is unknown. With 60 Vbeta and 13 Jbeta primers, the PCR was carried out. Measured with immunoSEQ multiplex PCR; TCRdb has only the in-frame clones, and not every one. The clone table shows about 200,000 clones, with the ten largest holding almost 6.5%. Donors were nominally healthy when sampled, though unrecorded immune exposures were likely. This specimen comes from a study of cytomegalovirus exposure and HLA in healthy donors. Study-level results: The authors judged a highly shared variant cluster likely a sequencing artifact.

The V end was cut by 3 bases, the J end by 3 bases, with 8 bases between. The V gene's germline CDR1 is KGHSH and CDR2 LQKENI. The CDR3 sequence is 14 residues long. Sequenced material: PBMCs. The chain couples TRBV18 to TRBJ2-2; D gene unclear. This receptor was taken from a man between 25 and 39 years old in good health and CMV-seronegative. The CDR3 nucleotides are TGTGCCAGCTCACCGGCCTCCTACACCGGGGAGCTGTTTTTT. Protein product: CASSPASYTGELFF.